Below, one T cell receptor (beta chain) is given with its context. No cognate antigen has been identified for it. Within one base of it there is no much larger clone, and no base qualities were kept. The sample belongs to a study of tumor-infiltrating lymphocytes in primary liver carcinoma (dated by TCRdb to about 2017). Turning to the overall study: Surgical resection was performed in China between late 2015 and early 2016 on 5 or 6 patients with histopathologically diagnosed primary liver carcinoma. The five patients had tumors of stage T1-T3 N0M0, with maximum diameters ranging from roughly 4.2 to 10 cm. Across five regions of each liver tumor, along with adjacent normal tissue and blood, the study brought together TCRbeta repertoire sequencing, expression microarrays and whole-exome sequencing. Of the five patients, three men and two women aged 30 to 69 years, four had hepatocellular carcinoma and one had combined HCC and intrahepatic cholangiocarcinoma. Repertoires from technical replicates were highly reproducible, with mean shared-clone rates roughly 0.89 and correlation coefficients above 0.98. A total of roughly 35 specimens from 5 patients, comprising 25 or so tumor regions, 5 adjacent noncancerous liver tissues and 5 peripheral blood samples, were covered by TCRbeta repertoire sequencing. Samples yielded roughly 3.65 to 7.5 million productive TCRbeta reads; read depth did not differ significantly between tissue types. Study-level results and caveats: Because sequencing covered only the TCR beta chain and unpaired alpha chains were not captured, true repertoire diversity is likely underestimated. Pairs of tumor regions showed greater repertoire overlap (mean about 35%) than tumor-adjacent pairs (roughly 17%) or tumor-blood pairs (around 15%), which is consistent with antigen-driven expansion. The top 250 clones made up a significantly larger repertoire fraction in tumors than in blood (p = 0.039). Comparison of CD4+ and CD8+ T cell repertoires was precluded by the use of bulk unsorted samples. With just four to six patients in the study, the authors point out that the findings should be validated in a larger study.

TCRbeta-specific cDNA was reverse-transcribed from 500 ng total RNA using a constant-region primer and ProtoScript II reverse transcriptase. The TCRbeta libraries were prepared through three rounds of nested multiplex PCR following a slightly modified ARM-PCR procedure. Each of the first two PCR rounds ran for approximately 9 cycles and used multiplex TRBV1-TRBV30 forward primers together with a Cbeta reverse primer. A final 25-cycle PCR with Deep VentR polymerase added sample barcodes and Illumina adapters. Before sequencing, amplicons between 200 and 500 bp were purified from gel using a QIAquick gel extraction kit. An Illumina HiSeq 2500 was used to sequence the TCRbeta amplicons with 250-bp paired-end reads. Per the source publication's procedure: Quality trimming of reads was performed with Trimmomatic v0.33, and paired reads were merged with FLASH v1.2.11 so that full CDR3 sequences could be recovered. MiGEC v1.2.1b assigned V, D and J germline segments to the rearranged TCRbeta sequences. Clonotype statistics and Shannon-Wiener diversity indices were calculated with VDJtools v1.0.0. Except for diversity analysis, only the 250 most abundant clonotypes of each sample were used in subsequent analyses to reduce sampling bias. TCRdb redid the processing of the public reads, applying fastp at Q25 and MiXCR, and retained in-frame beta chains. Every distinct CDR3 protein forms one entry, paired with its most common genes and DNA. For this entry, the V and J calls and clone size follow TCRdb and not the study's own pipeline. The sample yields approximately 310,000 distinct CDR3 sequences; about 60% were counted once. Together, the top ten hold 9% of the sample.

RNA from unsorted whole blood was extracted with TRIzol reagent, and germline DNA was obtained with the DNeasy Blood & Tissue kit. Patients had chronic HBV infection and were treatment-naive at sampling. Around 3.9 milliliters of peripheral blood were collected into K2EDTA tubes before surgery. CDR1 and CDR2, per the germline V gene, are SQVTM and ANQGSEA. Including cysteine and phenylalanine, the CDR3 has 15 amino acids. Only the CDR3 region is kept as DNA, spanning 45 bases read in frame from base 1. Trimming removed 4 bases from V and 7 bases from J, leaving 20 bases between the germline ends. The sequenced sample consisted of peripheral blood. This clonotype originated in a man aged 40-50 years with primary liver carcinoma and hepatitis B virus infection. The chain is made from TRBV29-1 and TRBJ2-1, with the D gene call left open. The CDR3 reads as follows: CSVVPFVGLRNEQFF. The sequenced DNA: TGCAGCGTTGTCCCATTTGTGGGATTGCGGAATGAGCAGTTCTTC.